This TCR beta chain was sequenced during a study of beta chain features in type 1 diabetes. The V gene's germline CDR1 is SEHNR and CDR2 FQNEAQ (reference sequence). V dropped 3 bases and J dropped 6 bases, with 18 bases sitting between them. This CDR3 spans 16 amino acids. On this clone: Its antigen is not known.

The isolated RNA, all of it, was reverse transcribed, so expressed TCRB transcripts were what got sequenced. Approximately 3.6 million reads was the average for naive, central memory and regulatory T cell samples. This table comes from immunoSEQ multiplex PCR, and its TCRdb copy is limited to in-frame clones, with some not included. This table holds just over 150,000 clones, 11% found once. Findings and caveats of the study: Any HLA type influence on TCRB rearrangement was left unresolved here. More deletions and fewer insertions at VDJ junctions were seen in type 1 diabetes patients.

This TCR derives from a man aged 18 to 35 in good health. The V gene is TRBV7-9, the J gene TRBJ2-1; TRBD1 might be the D (6 bases). Sequencing was carried out using central memory CD4+ T cells from blood. The CDR3 DNA follows: TGTGCCAGCAGCTTTTACCTATCCAGGGGATCCAATGAGCAGTTCTTC. This gives the protein CASSFYLSRGSNEQFF.